Following are 16 T cell receptor beta chains from one sample sequenced in a study of T cells in Graves' hyperthyroidism and ophthalmopathy. Amplification yielded TCR beta CDR3 regions, with RNA transcripts as the source. The TCR CDR3 first-round RT-PCR relied on the HTBI primer set. In TCRdb, the multiplex PCR reads were re-called with MiXCR into one record per CDR3 protein. The sample has 500,000 to 550,000 distinct CDR3 sequences; just under 20% are singletons. The specimen sequenced was blood. The receptors shown here come from a man in his forties or fifties with Graves' ophthalmopathy.

The J gene is TRBJ1-2, the V gene TRBV13; TRBD1 is a possible D gene (5 bases). The ends were cut back, 2 bases at V and 7 bases at J, with 8 bases in the middle. CDR3 length: 12 amino acids. Germline V lookup: CDR1 PRHDT, CDR2 FYEKMQ (reference sequence). The CDR3 reads CASSLRGGGYTF. The CDR3 DNA sequence: TGTGCCAGCAGCTTAAGGGGTGGTGGCTACACCTTC.

The genes are TRBV18 and TRBJ2-1; tentative D call: TRBD2 (6 bases). CDR1 and CDR2 (germline): KGHSH, LQKENI. This CDR3 has 13 residues. The V gene lost 0 bases and the J gene lost 8 bases, with 8 bases spanning the gap. The CDR3 reads CASSPPAGDEQFF. CDR3 DNA: TGTGCCAGCTCACCACCAGCGGGCGATGAGCAGTTCTTC.

In this sample, this clonotype turned up a few times. The rearrangement joins TRBV3-1 to TRBJ1-2; TRBD1 aligns across 8 bases. V dropped 2 bases and J dropped 0; count of bases not matched to a gene: 5. This CDR3 is built from 16 residues. CDR1 is LGHDT and CDR2 is YNNKEL in the germline V gene (reference sequence). CDR3 in DNA: TGTGCCAGCAGCCAACCACAGGGGGGAACTAACTATGGCTACACCTTC. It translates to CASSQPQGGTNYGYTF.

The chain recombines TRBV20-1 with TRBJ2-3; D is perhaps TRBD2 (6 bases). The V gene's germline CDR1 is DFQATT and CDR2 SNEGSKA (reference sequence). This CDR3 has 16 amino acids. The CDR3 here is CSVTQPGAGWRDTQYF. In nucleotides, the CDR3 is TGCAGCGTCACCCAGCCCGGGGCGGGGTGGAGGGATACGCAGTATTTT.

This clonotype has at least ten counts. This chain uses TRBV11-2 with TRBJ1-5, with D unclear. Germline V gives CDR1 SGHAT, CDR2 FQNNGV. V was pared by 0 bases and J by 2 bases, with 5 bases between. The CDR3 loop spans 14 amino acids. DNA for the CDR3: TGTGCCAGCAGCTTAGATGGGGGCAATCAGCCCCAGCATTTT. It is translated as CASSLDGGNQPQHF.

This clonotype was observed a handful of times. This rearrangement joins TRBV6-1 to TRBJ2-1; no definite D call. Germline V lookup: CDR1 MNHNS, CDR2 SASEGT. V lost 5 bases and J 4 bases, leaving 15 bases between the germline ends. The CDR3 extends over 15 amino acids. The CDR3 sequence is CASSTTPPAYNEQFF. In DNA form, the CDR3 reads TGTGCCAGCAGTACGACTCCCCCGGCTTACAATGAGCAGTTCTTC.

At least ten counts were recorded for this clonotype. J is TRBJ1-2 and V is TRBV6-1; 7 positions agree with TRBD1. The V segment lost 5 bases and the J segment 5 bases; nucleotides outside the gene matches: 11. The CDR3 runs 15 residues. CDR1 is MNHNS and CDR2 is SASEGT in the germline V gene. CDR3 loop: CASSSPLGTEYGYTF. In nucleotides, the CDR3 is TGTGCCAGCAGTTCGCCCTTAGGGACAGAATATGGCTACACCTTC.

Many counts were recorded for this clonotype. V gene TRBV28 combines with J gene TRBJ1-5, with D unresolved. Germline V gene sequence: CDR1 MDHEN, CDR2 SYDVKM. The V gene lost 8 bases and the J gene lost 7 bases, with 15 bases spanning the gap. The length of the CDR3 is 13 residues. The CDR3, as DNA: TGTGCCAGCTGGTCTGAGGGAAGGCAGCCCCAGCATTTT. It specifies CASWSEGRQPQHF.

V gene TRBV30 combines with J gene TRBJ2-2, with a weak D call TRBD2 (6 bases). Germline CDR1 reads GTSNPN; CDR2 reads SVGIG (reference sequence). The CDR3 extends over 13 amino acids. Trimming took 1 base from V and 5 from J, leaving 8 bases between them. The CDR3 sequence is CAWSAAGTGELFF. CDR3 bases: TGTGCCTGGAGTGCCGCGGGGACCGGGGAGCTGTTTTTT.

There are many counts of this clonotype. The V gene is TRBV7-9, the J gene TRBJ2-1; perhaps TRBD1 as D (6 bases). Per germline, CDR1 SEHNR and CDR2 FQNEAQ (reference sequence). CDR3 size: 16 residues. V was clipped by 3 bases and J by 5 bases, with 17 bases between them. DNA of the CDR3: TGTGCCAGCAGCTTCGCAGGGGACGTTAGAAACAATGAGCAGTTCTTC. It codes for CASSFAGDVRNNEQFF.

The V and J genes are TRBV18 and TRBJ1-2; 9 nucleotides align to TRBD1. Germline V gives CDR1 KGHSH, CDR2 LQKENI. The CDR3 extends over 14 amino acids. Unmatched junction bases numbered 7, after V lost 3 bases and J lost 8 bases. The CDR3, as DNA: TGTGCCAGCTCACCGTCCCGGGACAGGGTCGGCTACACCTTC. This translates into CASSPSRDRVGYTF.

This clonotype appeared a few times. The chain carries TRBV28 and TRBJ2-3, with no clear D. There are 12 residues in the CDR3. V lost 3 bases and J 6 bases, leaving 7 bases between the germline ends. The germline gives CDR1 MDHEN, CDR2 SYDVKM. In DNA form, the CDR3 reads TGTGCCAGCAGTTTCATCAGGGATACGCAGTATTTT. Translating gives CASSFIRDTQYF.

This clonotype was found many times. The V gene is TRBV12-3 or TRBV12-4, the J gene TRBJ1-5; a weak D match, TRBD1 (5 bases). V dropped 7 bases and J dropped 0 bases, with 7 bases sitting between them. The CDR3 consists of 13 residues. DNA of the CDR3: TGTGCCAGCACCGGGACTAGCAATCAGCCCCAGCATTTT. Amino acid sequence: CASTGTSNQPQHF.

As for this clonotype: Just one base apart from a much larger clone, this may be a read error. This chain links TRBV28 with TRBJ2-2, with a possible D match to TRBD1 (6 bases). CDR1 and CDR2 (germline): MDHEN, SYDVKM. The CDR3 has 15 amino acids. V dropped 11 bases and J dropped 4 bases, with 20 bases sitting between them. The CDR3 protein is CAGTPNRESTGELFF. In DNA form, the CDR3 reads TGTGCCGGCACCCCAAACAGGGAATCCACCGGGGAGCTGTTTTTT.

This clonotype was counted only a few times. V gene TRBV18 combines with J gene TRBJ2-2; 9 nucleotides match TRBD2. Germline loops: CDR1 KGHSH, CDR2 LQKENI. V dropped 1 base and J dropped 3; count of bases not matched to a gene: 3. This CDR3 has 16 residues. CDR3 sequence: CASSPLPSGDTGELFF. Here the CDR3 DNA reads TGTGCCAGCTCACCACTGCCTAGCGGGGACACCGGGGAGCTGTTTTTT.

This clonotype was seen ten or more times. The V call is TRBV28, the J call TRBJ1-1, with a possible D match to TRBD1 (6 bases). Germline CDR1 MDHEN, CDR2 SYDVKM. Trimming removed 5 bases at V and 5 bases at J, with 18 bases between. The CDR3 totals 15 residues. The CDR3 protein is CASSPRGALRTEAFF. The DNA of the CDR3 is TGTGCCAGCAGTCCGCGGGGGGCTCTACGAACTGAAGCTTTCTTT.